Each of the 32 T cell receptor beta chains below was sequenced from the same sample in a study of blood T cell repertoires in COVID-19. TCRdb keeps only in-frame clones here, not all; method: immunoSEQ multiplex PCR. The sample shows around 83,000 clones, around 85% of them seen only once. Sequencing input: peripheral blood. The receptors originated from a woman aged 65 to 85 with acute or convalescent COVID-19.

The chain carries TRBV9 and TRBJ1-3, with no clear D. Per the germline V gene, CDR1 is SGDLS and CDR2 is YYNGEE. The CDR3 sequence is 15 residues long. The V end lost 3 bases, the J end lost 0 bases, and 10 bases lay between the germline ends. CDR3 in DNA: TGTGCCAGCAGCGCCTCACAAATCTCTGGAAACACCATATATTTT. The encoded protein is CASSASQISGNTIYF.

CDR3 region: CATSDPGTGGFRQFF. The CDR3 nucleotides read TGTGCCACCAGTGATCCGGGGACAGGGGGATTTAGGCAGTTCTTC. The rearrangement links TRBV24-1 to TRBJ2-1; 11 nucleotides align to TRBD1. Germline CDR1 is KGHDR and CDR2 is SFDVKD. The V and J ends lost 3 bases and 12 bases, in that order; junction bases with no gene match: 9. The CDR3 contains 15 residues.

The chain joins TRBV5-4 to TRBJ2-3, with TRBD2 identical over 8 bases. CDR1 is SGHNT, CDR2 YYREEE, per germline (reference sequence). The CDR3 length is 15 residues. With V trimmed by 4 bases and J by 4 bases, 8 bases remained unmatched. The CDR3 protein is CASSQAASGPDTQYF. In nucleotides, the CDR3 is TGTGCCAGCAGCCAGGCGGCTAGCGGGCCAGATACGCAGTATTTT.

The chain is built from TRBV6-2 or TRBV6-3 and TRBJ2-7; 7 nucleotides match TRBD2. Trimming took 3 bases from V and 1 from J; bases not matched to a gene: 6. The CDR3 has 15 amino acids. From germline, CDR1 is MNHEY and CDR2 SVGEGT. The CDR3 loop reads CASSYRAGPSYEQYV. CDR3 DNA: TGTGCCAGCAGTTATCGAGCGGGACCATCCTACGAGCAGTACGTC.

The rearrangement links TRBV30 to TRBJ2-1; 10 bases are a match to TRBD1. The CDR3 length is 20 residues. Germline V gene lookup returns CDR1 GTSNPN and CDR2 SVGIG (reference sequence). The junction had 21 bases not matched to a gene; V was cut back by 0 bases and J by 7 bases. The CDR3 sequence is CAWSVLWTGGLPGTWNEQFF. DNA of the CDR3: TGTGCCTGGAGTGTACTTTGGACAGGGGGTTTACCCGGTACTTGGAATGAGCAGTTCTTC.

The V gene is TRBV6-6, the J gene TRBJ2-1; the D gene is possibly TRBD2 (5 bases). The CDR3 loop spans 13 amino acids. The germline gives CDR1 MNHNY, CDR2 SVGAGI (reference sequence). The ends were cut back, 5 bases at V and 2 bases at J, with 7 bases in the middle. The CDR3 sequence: CASSGSAYNEQFF. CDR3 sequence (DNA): TGTGCCAGCAGTGGTAGCGCCTACAATGAGCAGTTCTTC.

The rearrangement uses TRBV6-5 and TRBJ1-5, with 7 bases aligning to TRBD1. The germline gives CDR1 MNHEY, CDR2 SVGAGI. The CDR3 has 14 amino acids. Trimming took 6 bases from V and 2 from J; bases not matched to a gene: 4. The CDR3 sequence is CASRPTGRNQPQHF. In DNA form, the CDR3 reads TGTGCCAGCAGGCCGACAGGGCGCAATCAGCCCCAGCATTTT.

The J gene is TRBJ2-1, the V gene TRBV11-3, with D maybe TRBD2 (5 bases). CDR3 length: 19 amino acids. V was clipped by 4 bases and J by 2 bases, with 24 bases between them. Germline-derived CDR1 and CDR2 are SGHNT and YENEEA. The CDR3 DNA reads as TGTGCCAGCAGCTCGCCCCGGACTGGCCGAGTAAGTGCCTACAATGAGCAGTTCTTC. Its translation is CASSSPRTGRVSAYNEQFF.

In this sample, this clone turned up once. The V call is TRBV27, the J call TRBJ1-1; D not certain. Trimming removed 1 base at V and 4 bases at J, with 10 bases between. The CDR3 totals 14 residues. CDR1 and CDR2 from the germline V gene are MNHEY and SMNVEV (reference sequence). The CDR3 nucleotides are TGTGCCAGCAGTTTATTAGTGTACGGCACTGAAGCTTTCTTT. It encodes CASSLLVYGTEAFF.

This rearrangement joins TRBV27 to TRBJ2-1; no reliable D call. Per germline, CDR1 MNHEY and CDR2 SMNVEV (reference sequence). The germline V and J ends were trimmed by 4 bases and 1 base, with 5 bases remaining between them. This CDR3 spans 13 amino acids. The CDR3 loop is CASSSISYNEQFF. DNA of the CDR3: TGTGCCAGCAGTTCTATTTCCTACAATGAGCAGTTCTTC.

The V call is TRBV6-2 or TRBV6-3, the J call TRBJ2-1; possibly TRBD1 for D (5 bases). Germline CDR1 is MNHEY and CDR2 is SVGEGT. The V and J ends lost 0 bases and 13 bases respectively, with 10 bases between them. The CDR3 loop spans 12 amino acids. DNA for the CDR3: TGTGCCAGCAGTTACTCGGCAGGGCCTCAGTTCTTC. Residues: CASSYSAGPQFF.

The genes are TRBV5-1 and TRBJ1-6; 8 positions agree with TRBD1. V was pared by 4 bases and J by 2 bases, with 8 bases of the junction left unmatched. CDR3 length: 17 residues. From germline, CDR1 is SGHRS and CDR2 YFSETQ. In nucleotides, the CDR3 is TGCGCCAGCAGCCATTTGACAGGGGAGCCCTATAATTCACCCCTCCACTTT. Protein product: CASSHLTGEPYNSPLHF.

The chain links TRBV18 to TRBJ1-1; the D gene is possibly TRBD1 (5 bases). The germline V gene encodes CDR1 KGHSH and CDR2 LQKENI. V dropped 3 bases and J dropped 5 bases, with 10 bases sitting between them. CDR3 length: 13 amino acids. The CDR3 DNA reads TGTGCCAGCTCACCCCCAGGGCGGACTGAAGCTTTCTTT. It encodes CASSPPGRTEAFF.

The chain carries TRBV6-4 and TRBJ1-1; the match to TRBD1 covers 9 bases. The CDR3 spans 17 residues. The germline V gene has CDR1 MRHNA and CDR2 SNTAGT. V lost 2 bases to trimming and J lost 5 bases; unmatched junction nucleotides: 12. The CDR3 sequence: CASSDPRQGGMRTEAFF. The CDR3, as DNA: TGTGCCAGCAGTGACCCGAGACAGGGGGGTATGAGGACTGAAGCTTTCTTT.

The CDR3 region has the DNA TGTGCCAGCAGCATACGACAGGGAACTGAAGCTTTCTTT. Protein sequence: CASSIRQGTEAFF. V and J are TRBV7-9 and TRBJ1-1; 7 nucleotides agree with TRBD1. The germline V gene has CDR1 SEHNR and CDR2 FQNEAQ (reference sequence). This CDR3 spans 13 amino acids. The trim removed 5 bases at V and 5 bases at J, leaving 5 bases unmatched.

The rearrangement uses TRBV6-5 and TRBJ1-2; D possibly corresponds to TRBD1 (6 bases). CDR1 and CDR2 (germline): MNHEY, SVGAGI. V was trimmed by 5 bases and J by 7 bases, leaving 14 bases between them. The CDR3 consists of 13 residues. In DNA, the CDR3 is TGTGCCAGCAGTCCATCGACAGGTACTGGCTACACCTTC. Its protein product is CASSPSTGTGYTF.

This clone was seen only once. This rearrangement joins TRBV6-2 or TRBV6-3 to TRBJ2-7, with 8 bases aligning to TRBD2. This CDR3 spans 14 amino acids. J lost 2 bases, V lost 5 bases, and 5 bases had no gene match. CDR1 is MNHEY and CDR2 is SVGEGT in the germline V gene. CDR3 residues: CASSSTSGAYEQYV. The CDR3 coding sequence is TGTGCCAGCAGTAGTACTAGCGGAGCCTACGAGCAGTACGTC.

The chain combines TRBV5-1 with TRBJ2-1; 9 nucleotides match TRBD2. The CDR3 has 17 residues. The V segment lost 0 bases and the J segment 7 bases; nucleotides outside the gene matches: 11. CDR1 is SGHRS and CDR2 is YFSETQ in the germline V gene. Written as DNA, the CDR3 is TGCGCCAGCAGCTTGGTGCGTAGCGGGGGACCGTATAATGAGCAGTTCTTC. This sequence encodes CASSLVRSGGPYNEQFF.

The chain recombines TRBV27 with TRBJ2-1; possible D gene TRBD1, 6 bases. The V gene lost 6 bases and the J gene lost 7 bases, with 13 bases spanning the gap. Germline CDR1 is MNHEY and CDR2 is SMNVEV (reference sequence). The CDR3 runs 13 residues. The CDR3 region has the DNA TGTGCCAGCAGGCCACAGGGTTGGAATGAGCAGTTCTTC. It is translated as CASRPQGWNEQFF.

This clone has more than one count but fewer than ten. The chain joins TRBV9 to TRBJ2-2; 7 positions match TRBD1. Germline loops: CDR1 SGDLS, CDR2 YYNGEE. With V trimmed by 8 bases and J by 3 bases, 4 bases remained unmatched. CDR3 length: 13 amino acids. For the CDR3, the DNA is TGTGCCAGTTCCGGGACAGACACCGGGGAGCTGTTTTTT. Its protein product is CASSGTDTGELFF.

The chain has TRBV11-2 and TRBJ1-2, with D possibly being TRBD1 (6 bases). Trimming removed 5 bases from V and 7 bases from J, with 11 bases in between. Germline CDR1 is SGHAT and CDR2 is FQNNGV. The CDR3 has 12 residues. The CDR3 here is CASSTGTPGYTF. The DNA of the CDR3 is TGTGCCAGCAGCACCGGGACACCTGGCTACACCTTC.

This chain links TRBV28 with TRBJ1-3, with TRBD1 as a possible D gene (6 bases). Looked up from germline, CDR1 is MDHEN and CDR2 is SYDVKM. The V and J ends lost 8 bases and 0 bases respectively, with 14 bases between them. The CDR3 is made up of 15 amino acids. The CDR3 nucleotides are TGTGCCAGCGTCCGGGACATGGGCTCTGGAAACACCATATATTTT. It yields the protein CASVRDMGSGNTIYF.

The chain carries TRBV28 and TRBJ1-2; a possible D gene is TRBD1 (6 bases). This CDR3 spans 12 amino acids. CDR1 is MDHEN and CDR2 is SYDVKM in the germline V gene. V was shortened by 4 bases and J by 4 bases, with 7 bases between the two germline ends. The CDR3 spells CASSSDSYGYTF. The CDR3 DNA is TGTGCCAGCAGTTCGGACAGCTATGGCTACACCTTC.

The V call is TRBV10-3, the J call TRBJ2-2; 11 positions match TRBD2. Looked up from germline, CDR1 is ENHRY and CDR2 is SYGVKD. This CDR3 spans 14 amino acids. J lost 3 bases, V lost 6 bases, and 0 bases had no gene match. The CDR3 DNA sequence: TGTGCCATCAGACTAGCGGGAGACACCGGGGAGCTGTTTTTT. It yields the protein CAIRLAGDTGELFF.

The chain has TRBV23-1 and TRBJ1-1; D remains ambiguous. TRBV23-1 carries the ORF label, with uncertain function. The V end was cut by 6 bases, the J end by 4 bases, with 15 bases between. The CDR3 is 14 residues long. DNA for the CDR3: TGCGCCAGCAGCACCCGAGATTTGAGCACTGAAGCTTTCTTT. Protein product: CASSTRDLSTEAFF.

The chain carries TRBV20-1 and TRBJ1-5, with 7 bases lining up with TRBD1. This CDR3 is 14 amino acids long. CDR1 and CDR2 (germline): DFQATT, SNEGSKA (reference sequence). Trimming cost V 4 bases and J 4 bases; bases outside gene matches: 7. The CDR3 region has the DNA TGCAGTGCTATTGAGGGACAGATTAATCAGCCCCAGCATTTT. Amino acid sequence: CSAIEGQINQPQHF.

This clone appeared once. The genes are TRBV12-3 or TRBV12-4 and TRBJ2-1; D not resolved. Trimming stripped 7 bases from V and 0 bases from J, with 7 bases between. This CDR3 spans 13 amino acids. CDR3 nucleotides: TGTGCCAGCATGAGAGGCTCCTACAATGAGCAGTTCTTC. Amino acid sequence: CASMRGSYNEQFF.

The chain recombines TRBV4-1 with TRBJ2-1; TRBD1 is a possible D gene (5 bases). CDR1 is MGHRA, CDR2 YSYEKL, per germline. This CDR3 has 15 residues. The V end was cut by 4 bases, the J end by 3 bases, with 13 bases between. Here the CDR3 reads CASSPRDLVYNEQFF. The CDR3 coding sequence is TGCGCCAGCAGCCCCAGGGATTTAGTCTACAATGAGCAGTTCTTC.

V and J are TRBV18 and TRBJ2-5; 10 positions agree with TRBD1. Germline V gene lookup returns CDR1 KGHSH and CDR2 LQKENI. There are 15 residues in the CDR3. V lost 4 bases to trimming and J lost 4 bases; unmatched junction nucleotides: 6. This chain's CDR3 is CASSRLGQGGETQYF. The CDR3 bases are TGTGCCAGCTCACGACTCGGACAGGGGGGAGAGACCCAGTACTTC.

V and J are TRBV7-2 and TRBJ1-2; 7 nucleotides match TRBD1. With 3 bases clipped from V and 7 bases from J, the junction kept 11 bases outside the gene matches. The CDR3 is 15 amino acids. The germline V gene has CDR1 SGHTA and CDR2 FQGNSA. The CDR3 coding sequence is TGTGCCAGCAGCTTCCGACAGGGTTCCTATGGTGGCTACACCTTC. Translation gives CASSFRQGSYGGYTF.

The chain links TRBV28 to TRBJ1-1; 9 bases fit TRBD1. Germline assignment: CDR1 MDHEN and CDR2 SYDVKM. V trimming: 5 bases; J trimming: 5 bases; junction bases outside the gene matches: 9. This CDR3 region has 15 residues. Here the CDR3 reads CASSPVQGAGTEAFF. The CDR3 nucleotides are TGTGCCAGCAGTCCGGTACAGGGGGCCGGGACTGAAGCTTTCTTT.

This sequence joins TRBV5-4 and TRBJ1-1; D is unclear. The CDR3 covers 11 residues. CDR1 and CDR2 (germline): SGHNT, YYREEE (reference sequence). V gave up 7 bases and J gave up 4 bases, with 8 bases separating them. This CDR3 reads CASHATTEAFF. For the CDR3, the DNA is TGTGCCAGCCATGCTACCACTGAAGCTTTCTTT.